The clone carrying this T cell receptor beta chain came up a few times. What it binds is not known. The CDR3 has 14 residues. The germline gives CDR1 SGHKS, CDR2 YYEKEE (reference sequence). With 1 base removed from V and 8 bases from J, the gap between germline ends came to 12 bases. TCRdb keeps only in-frame clones here, not all; method: immunoSEQ multiplex PCR. The sample lists 5,000 to 6,500 clones, approximately 63% occurring once. These data belong to a study of OX40 agonist ivuxolimab in advanced cancers. Study-level findings and limits: There were, on average, more expanded clones in CD8+ T cells than in CD4+. The specificity for antigen of the expanded peripheral T cells was not determined. Doses of 0.1 to 3.0 mg/kg were accompanied by clonal expansion of CD4+ and CD8+ blood T cells by week 6.

Sampled blood was obtained at baseline, cycle 4 day 1, and cycle 7 day 1. This clonotype was obtained from an adult with an advanced solid tumor such as melanoma, head and neck, liver or kidney cancer. The sample here was CD4+ or CD8+ T cells sorted from blood, taken in a trial of the OX40 agonist ivuxolimab. The genes are TRBV5-5 and TRBJ2-2; D gene uncertain. The CDR3 protein is CASSLWNLTGELFF. As DNA, the CDR3 is TGTGCCAGCAGCTTGTGGAATTTAACAGGGGAGCTGTTTTTT. Variable domain in full (rest from reference TRBV5-5 and TRBJ2-2): DAGVTQSPTHLIKTRGQQVTLRCSPISGHKSVSWYQQVLGQGPQFIFQYYEKEERGRGNFPDRFSARQFPNYSSELNVNALLLGDSALYLCASSLWNLTGELFFGEGSRLTVL.